Shown below are 5 T cell receptor beta chains from a single sample sequenced in a study of shared clonotypes between healthy human individuals. The table came from immunoSEQ multiplex PCR; TCRdb's copy has only in-frame clones and leaves some out. The table includes 850,000 to 1,200,000 clones, about 77% detected once. Material for sequencing was memory CD4+ T cells sorted from blood. The sample's subset: CD45RA-negative fraction. All receptors derive from a man aged 18 to 30 in good health.

This clone was seen more than once but under ten times. The rearrangement uses TRBV6-5 and TRBJ2-1; possible D gene TRBD1, 6 bases. The germline CDR1 and CDR2 sequences are MNHEY and SVGAGI. The V and J ends lost 6 bases and 4 bases respectively, with 16 bases between them. The CDR3 has 15 residues. As DNA, the CDR3 is TGTGCCAGCAGCACGAGCTTGACAGGATACAATGAGCAGTTCTTC. This sequence encodes CASSTSLTGYNEQFF.

The chain links TRBV7-2 to TRBJ2-2; 7 bases are shared with TRBD2. CDR1 and CDR2 (germline): SGHTA, FQGNSA. The ends lost 5 bases at V and 7 bases at J; junction bases unmatched: 4. The CDR3 covers 13 residues. This CDR3 reads CASSRLAGGELFF. The CDR3 DNA follows: TGTGCCAGCAGCCGACTAGCTGGCGGGGAGCTGTTTTTT.

The rearrangement uses TRBV25-1 and TRBJ1-3; maybe TRBD1 (5 bases). V dropped 1 base and J dropped 6 bases, with 10 bases sitting between them. CDR1 MGHDK and CDR2 SYGVNS come from the germline V gene. This CDR3 has 14 residues. The CDR3 reads CASSELPGSNTIYF. As DNA, the CDR3 is TGTGCCAGCAGTGAATTGCCAGGGTCAAACACCATATATTTT.

The genes are TRBV14 and TRBJ2-7; TRBD2 is a possible D gene (5 bases). Per the germline V gene, CDR1 is SGHDN and CDR2 is FVKESK. The CDR3 covers 15 residues. The germline V and J ends were trimmed by 1 base and 1 base, with 11 bases remaining between them. CDR3 protein: CASSQARGRSYEQYF. DNA of the CDR3: TGTGCCAGCAGCCAAGCCCGGGGAAGGTCCTACGAGCAGTACTTC.

The rearrangement links TRBV10-1 to TRBJ2-2, with D perhaps matching TRBD1 or TRBD2 (6 bases each). The CDR3 has 16 amino acids. Germline CDR1 and CDR2: WNHNN and SYGVQD (reference sequence). V was cut by 0 bases and J by 2 bases, with 10 bases left in between. CDR3 in DNA: TGCGCCAGCAGTGAGTCGGGGGGCATCAACACCGGGGAGCTGTTTTTT. Residues: CASSESGGINTGELFF.